This entry lists 18 T cell receptor beta chains sequenced from one sample in a study of cytomegalovirus exposure and HLA in healthy donors (dated by TCRdb to 2015 to 2018). Library generation was performed with the immunoSEQ multiplex PCR assay. The multiplex PCR relied on a mix of 60 forward primers for TCR Vbeta segments and 13 reverse primers for TCR Jbeta segments. Drawn from immuneACCESS, this table holds only the in-frame rearrangements with V and J called that TCRdb kept. Clones are partly lost; checked studies trace under half to an unresolved V gene and leave the rest unexplained. This sample comprises about 150,000 clones, 70% to 90% of them detected only once. The ten largest clones take up about 2.4% of the sample. Sequencing was carried out using PBMCs. The receptors here all came from a woman aged 18-29 years in good health and CMV-seronegative.

The chain recombines TRBV4-1 with TRBJ1-4; 11 bases are shared with TRBD1. There are 17 residues in the CDR3. V gave up 0 bases and J gave up 7 bases; unmatched junction bases: 7. Germline values: CDR1 MGHRA, CDR2 YSYEKL. The CDR3 nucleotides read TGCGCCAGCAGCCAAGATTACAGGGGGACAGGGGGTGAAAAACTGTTTTTT. It encodes CASSQDYRGTGGEKLFF.

The chain has TRBV7-9 and TRBJ2-1, with 13 bases identical to TRBD2. CDR3 length: 14 amino acids. CDR1 is SEHNR and CDR2 is FQNEAQ in the germline V gene (reference sequence). J was trimmed by 7 bases and V by 6 bases; bases with no gene match: 3. CDR3 sequence: CASSVLAGGNEQFF. CDR3 nucleotide sequence: TGTGCCAGCAGTGTACTAGCGGGGGGGAATGAGCAGTTCTTC.

The rearrangement links TRBV7-8 to TRBJ2-7; no clear D. CDR3 size: 12 residues. CDR1 SGHVS and CDR2 FQNEAQ come from the germline V gene. Trimming left V 6 bases short and J 6 bases short, with 12 bases between. The CDR3 coding sequence is TGTGCCAGCAGTCCAGACACGTGCGAGCAGTACTTC. The encoded protein is CASSPDTCEQYF.

The chain joins TRBV27 to TRBJ1-6; no reliable D call. The CDR3 is 14 residues long. Germline V gene lookup returns CDR1 MNHEY and CDR2 SMNVEV (reference sequence). The V end lost 8 bases, the J end lost 6 bases, and 14 bases lay between the germline ends. The DNA of the CDR3 is TGTGCCAGCGGCCCAACGGGAGGTAATTCACCCCTCCACTTT. It yields the protein CASGPTGGNSPLHF.

The genes are TRBV27 and TRBJ1-4, with D possibly TRBD1 on 5 matching bases. Per the germline V gene, CDR1 is MNHEY and CDR2 is SMNVEV (reference sequence). The CDR3 has 16 amino acids. Deletions cut 3 bases from V and 8 bases from J, with 19 bases between. CDR3 bases: TGTGCCAGCAGTTTGTGGGGGGGTGGGGAAAAGGAAAAACTGTTTTTT. Its protein is CASSLWGGGEKEKLFF.

The rearrangement links TRBV30 to TRBJ2-4; D is unclear. Germline V CDR1 and CDR2: GTSNPN, SVGIG (reference sequence). The V end was cut by 0 bases, the J end by 9 bases, with 6 bases between. This CDR3 has 11 amino acids. The CDR3 spells CAWSVTSIQYF. The CDR3 region has the DNA TGTGCCTGGAGTGTAACAAGCATTCAGTACTTC.

The chain combines TRBV5-1 with TRBJ2-1; the match to TRBD2 covers 7 bases. Per the germline V gene, CDR1 is SGHRS and CDR2 is YFSETQ. CDR3 length equals 14 residues. Trimming took 4 bases from V and 7 from J; bases not matched to a gene: 8. The DNA of the CDR3 is TGCGCCAGCAGCGGCCGGGACTATCGTAATGAGCAGTTCTTC. It encodes CASSGRDYRNEQFF.

The chain uses TRBV13 and TRBJ1-6, with TRBD1 matching 10 bases. CDR3 length equals 17 residues. Germline CDR1 reads PRHDT; CDR2 reads FYEKMQ (reference sequence). V shed 3 bases, J shed 7 bases, and the junction held 9 bases outside the gene matches. The CDR3 coding sequence is TGTGCCAGCAGCTTTAGGCCCCGGGACAGGGGCAATTCACCCCTCCACTTT. Protein sequence: CASSFRPRDRGNSPLHF.

This clone showed up just once. Here the CDR3 reads CASSLNSLGAQYF. In DNA, the CDR3 is TGCGCCAGCAGCTTGAACTCCCTCGGGGCCCAGTACTTC. This chain uses TRBV5-1 with TRBJ2-5; possible D gene TRBD2, 5 bases. CDR1 is SGHRS, CDR2 YFSETQ, per germline. This CDR3 region has 13 residues. Trimming took 1 base from V and 9 from J, leaving 13 bases between them.

V is TRBV7-9 and J is TRBJ2-3; a weak D match, TRBD1 (5 bases). V lost 1 base and J 0 bases, leaving 8 bases between the germline ends. CDR3 length: 15 amino acids. Germline-derived CDR1 and CDR2 are SEHNR and FQNEAQ (reference sequence). The DNA for the CDR3 is TGTGCCAGCAGCTTAGTGGCAGGGAGCACAGATACGCAGTATTTT. As protein: CASSLVAGSTDTQYF.

This clone has a single count. An end of the junction does not agree with germline; a read error may underlie this. The chain links TRBV6-1 to TRBJ2-7; 7 bases are a match to TRBD2. The CDR3 is 14 amino acids. Germline loops: CDR1 MNHNS, CDR2 SASEGT. CDR3 nucleotides: TGTGCCATCAGTGTGAGGGAGGGCCGTTACGAGCAGTACTTC. Its translation: CAISVREGRYEQYF.

The CDR3 sequence is CASSDLAGRRTQYF. The CDR3 bases are TGTGCCAGCAGTGACCTAGCGGGGAGACGTACGCAGTATTTT. The chain carries TRBV6-4 and TRBJ2-3; 9 bases fit TRBD2. The CDR3 has 14 amino acids. The V and J ends lost 2 bases and 8 bases, in that order; junction bases with no gene match: 5. Germline V gene sequence: CDR1 MRHNA, CDR2 SNTAGT.

The chain links TRBV5-6 to TRBJ2-4; a weak D match, TRBD1 (5 bases). The CDR3 runs to 12 residues. CDR1 and CDR2 (germline): SGHDT, YYEEEE. V lost 1 base and J lost 13, with 12 bases in between. DNA of the CDR3: TGTGCCAGCAGCTTGAATGACAGAGACCAGTACTTC. It specifies CASSLNDRDQYF.

J is TRBJ1-2 and V is TRBV30; TRBD1 might be the D (6 bases). V lost 5 bases, J lost 7 bases, and 11 bases lay in between. Germline V gives CDR1 GTSNPN, CDR2 SVGIG (reference sequence). The CDR3 loop spans 11 amino acids. In DNA form, the CDR3 reads TGTGCCTGGGGACGGGACACTGGCTACACCTTC. Translating gives CAWGRDTGYTF.

By sample share, this clone is medium-sized. The chain couples TRBV6-4 to TRBJ2-3; 12 bases are shared with TRBD2. This CDR3 contains 15 residues. Germline trimming cut 4 bases from V and 1 base from J; bases unmatched to any gene: 0. CDR1 MRHNA and CDR2 SNTAGT come from the germline V gene. CDR3 nucleotides: TGTGCCAGCAGTGGACTAGCGGGAGGCACAGATACGCAGTATTTT. It specifies CASSGLAGGTDTQYF.

This chain links TRBV5-1 with TRBJ2-1; possible D gene TRBD1, 6 bases. Trimming took 4 bases from V and 8 from J, leaving 16 bases between them. CDR3 length: 14 residues. Germline V CDR1 and CDR2: SGHRS, YFSETQ. The DNA of the CDR3 is TGCGCCAGCAGCGGTACACAGGGTTTCGATGAGCAGTTCTTC. This encodes CASSGTQGFDEQFF.

The chain is built from TRBV6-5 and TRBJ1-1; D gene uncertain. The CDR3 is 11 amino acids. Trimming removed 2 bases at V and 14 bases at J, with 12 bases between. In germline, CDR1 is MNHEY, CDR2 SVGAGI. The CDR3 region has the DNA TGTGCCAGCAGTTACGGATGCGGGGTGTTCTTT. Its protein product is CASSYGCGVFF.

A few counts support this clone. The genes are TRBV6-1 and TRBJ1-4, with D possibly being TRBD1 (6 bases). Trimming removed 1 base at V and 8 bases at J, with 14 bases between. The CDR3 runs to 15 residues. The germline CDR1 and CDR2 sequences are MNHNS and SASEGT. The CDR3 DNA reads TGTGCCAGCAGTGAAGGTGTGGGGGCTTACGAAAAACTGTTTTTT. Encoded protein: CASSEGVGAYEKLFF.